This T cell receptor (beta chain) was sequenced for a study of post-analysis software for immune sequencing data (dated by TCRdb to 2015 to 2017). As for the study more broadly: The recorded disease courses included relapsing-remitting, secondary progressive and progressive-relapsing multiple sclerosis, and some patients had no subtype annotation. The multiple sclerosis patient repertoires were compared with under 13 previously published healthy control repertoires from donors aged roughly 6 to 27 years. A subset of samples was prepared in parallel using single-end sample barcoding, then pooled and co-amplified after Illumina adapter ligation. The full study reports these points: The control group was slightly older than the multiple sclerosis patient group. Direct clustering with F measure showed strong co-clustering of samples prepared in the same batch, prompting a batch-effect correction. Compared with controls, multiple sclerosis patients had significantly lower normalized Chao1 diversity, a finding suggesting substantial peripheral T-cell clonal expansion. A handful of TRBV segments, including TRBV5-6, TRBV5-1 and TRBV20-1, were significantly more frequent in patients than controls.

Library prep was done by PCR. For sequencing, an Illumina HiSeq 2500 was employed. Unique molecular identifiers were incorporated into TCR beta cDNA libraries to reduce PCR and sequencing biases. Roughly 500,000 cDNA molecules were obtained per 1 to 10 million input T cells, so each molecule approximated one T cell. Patient libraries were prepared and sequenced with the same protocol used for the earlier healthy control dataset. Samples belonging to the same batch were prepared together, multiplexed and sequenced on a shared HiSeq lane. As for how the authors treated the data: MIGEC was used to process the raw barcoded reads, and molecular identifier groups with only a single read were discarded before consensus assembly and CDR3 extraction. Clonotype tables were post-analysed with VDJtools, normalizing diversity by down-sampling all datasets to the smallest sample size. Repertoire overlap clustering matched CDR3 amino acid but not nucleotide sequences to correct batch-related cross-sample contamination. TCRdb reprocessed the public reads (quality trimming at Q25 with fastp, clone calling with MiXCR) and kept in-frame beta chains. All rows with the same CDR3 protein become a single entry with the most common DNA and genes. These V and J calls originate from TCRdb's pipeline instead of the authors' own analysis. The sample has over 700,000 distinct CDR3 sequences on record, around 27% of them singletons. The ten largest clonotypes hold roughly 0.57% of the sample.

The germline V gene provides CDR1 SQVTM and CDR2 ANQGSEA. The CDR3 contains 12 residues, cysteine and phenylalanine counted. The DNA shown is the 36-base CDR3, in frame from base 1. Deletion took 4 bases off V and 3 bases off J, with a span of 9 bases between the germline ends. This clonotype was seen only a few times. It has no known antigen specificity. Base qualities are not provided; no much larger clone lies one nucleotide away. To demonstrate the VDJtools post-analysis software, the study profiled TCR beta repertoires from the peripheral blood of some 13 young patients with multiple sclerosis. The multiple sclerosis patients were children and adolescents between roughly 6 and 16 years of age.

The sequence came from a girl aged 10-17 years with multiple sclerosis. Input material: blood. The chain couples TRBV29-1 to TRBJ2-5; no D gene can be assigned with confidence. For the CDR3, the sequence is CSVVPEEETQYF. The DNA reads as follows: TGCAGCGTTGTCCCCGAGGAAGAGACCCAGTACTTC.